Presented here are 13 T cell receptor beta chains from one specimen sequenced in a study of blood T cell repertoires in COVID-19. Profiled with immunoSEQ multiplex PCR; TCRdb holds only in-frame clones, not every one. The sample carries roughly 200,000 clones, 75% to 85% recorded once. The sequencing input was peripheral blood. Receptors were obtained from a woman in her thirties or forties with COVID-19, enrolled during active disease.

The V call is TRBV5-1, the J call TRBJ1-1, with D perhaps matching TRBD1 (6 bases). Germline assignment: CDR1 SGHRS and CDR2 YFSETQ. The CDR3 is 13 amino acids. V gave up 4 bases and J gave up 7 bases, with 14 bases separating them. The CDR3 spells CASSAEQGNEAFF. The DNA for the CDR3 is TGCGCCAGCAGCGCGGAACAGGGAAATGAAGCTTTCTTT.

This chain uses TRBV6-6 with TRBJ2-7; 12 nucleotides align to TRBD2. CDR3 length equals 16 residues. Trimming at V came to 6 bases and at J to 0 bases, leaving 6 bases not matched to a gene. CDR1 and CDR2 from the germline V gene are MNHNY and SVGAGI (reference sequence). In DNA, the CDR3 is TGTGCCAGCAGGCCACCGACTAGCGGGGGCTCCTACGAGCAGTACTTC. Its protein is CASRPPTSGGSYEQYF.

CDR3 sequence (DNA): TGCGCCAGCAGCCCGGGCTCACAGGGAGGGGCTCAGCCCCAGCATTTT. Protein product: CASSPGSQGGAQPQHF. V is TRBV5-1 and J is TRBJ1-5; D is perhaps TRBD1 (6 bases). This CDR3 comprises 16 residues. Germline V gives CDR1 SGHRS, CDR2 YFSETQ. Trimming removed 4 bases at V and 6 bases at J, with 20 bases between. Filled out from reference TRBV5-1 and TRBJ1-5, the complete variable domain reads KAGVTQTPRYLIKTRGQQVTLSCSPISGHRSVSWYQQTPGQGLQFLFEYFSETQRNKGNFPGRFSGRQFSNSRSEMNVSTLELGDSALYLCASSPGSQGGAQPQHFGDGTRLSIL.

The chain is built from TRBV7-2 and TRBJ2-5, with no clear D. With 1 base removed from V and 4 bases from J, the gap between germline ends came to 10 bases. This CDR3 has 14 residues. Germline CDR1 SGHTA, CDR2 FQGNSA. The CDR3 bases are TGTGCCAGCAGCTTAGATGGCTCAGGAGAGACCCAGTACTTC. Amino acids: CASSLDGSGETQYF.

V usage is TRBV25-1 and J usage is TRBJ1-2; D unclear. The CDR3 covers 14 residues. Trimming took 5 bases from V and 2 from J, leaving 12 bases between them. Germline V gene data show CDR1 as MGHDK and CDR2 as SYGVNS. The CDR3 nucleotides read TGTGCCAGCAGTTCCCAAACGGGGAACTATGGCTACACCTTC. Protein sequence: CASSSQTGNYGYTF.

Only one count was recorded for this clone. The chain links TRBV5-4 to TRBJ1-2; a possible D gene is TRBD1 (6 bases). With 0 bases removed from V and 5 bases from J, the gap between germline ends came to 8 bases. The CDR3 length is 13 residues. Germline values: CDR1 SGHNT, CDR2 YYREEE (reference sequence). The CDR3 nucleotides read TGTGCCAGCAGCTTGGAGGGGGGGTATGGCTACACCTTC. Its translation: CASSLEGGYGYTF.

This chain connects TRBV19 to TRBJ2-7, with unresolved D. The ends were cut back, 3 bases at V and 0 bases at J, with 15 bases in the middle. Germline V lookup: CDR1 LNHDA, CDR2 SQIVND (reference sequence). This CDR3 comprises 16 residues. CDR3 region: CASSMAAAVASYEQYF. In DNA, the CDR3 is TGTGCCAGTAGTATGGCGGCGGCGGTGGCCTCCTACGAGCAGTACTTC.

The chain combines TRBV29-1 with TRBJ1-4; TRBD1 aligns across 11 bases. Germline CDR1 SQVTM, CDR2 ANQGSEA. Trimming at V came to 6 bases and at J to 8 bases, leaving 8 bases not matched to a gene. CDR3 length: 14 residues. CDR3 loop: CSVAGTGGREKLFF. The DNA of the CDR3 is TGCAGCGTGGCTGGGACAGGGGGTCGGGAAAAACTGTTTTTT.

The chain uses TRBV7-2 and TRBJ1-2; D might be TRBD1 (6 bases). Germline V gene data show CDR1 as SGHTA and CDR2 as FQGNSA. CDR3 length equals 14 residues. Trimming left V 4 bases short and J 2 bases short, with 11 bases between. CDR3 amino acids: CASSSGQKNYGYTF. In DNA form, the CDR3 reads TGTGCCAGCAGCTCTGGACAGAAGAACTATGGCTACACCTTC.

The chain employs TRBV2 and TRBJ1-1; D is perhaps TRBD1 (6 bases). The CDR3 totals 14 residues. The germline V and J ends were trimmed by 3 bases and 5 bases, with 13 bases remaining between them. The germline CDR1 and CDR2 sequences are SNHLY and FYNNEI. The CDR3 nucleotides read TGTGCCAGCAGTGACAGGGGAACGATGACTGAAGCTTTCTTT. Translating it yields CASSDRGTMTEAFF.

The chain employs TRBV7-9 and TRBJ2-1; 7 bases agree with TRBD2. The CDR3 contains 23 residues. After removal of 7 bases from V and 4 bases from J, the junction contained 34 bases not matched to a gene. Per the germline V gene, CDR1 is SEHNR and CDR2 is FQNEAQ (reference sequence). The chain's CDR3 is CASTNFGFFVRAGRASGYNEQFF. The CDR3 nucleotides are TGTGCCAGCACCAATTTTGGGTTCTTCGTAAGGGCGGGGAGGGCAAGCGGGTACAATGAGCAGTTCTTC.

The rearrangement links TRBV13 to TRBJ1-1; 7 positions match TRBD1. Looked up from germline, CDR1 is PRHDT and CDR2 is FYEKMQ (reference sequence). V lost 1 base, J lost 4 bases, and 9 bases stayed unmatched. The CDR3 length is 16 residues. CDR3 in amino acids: CASSLEVGGASTEAFF. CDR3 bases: TGTGCCAGCAGCTTAGAAGTAGGGGGCGCGAGCACTGAAGCTTTCTTT. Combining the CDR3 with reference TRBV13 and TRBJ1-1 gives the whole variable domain AAGVIQSPRHLIKEKRETATLKCYPIPRHDTVYWYQQGPGQDPQFLISFYEKMQSDKGSIPDRFSAQQFSDYHSELNMSSLELGDSALYFCASSLEVGGASTEAFFGQGTRLTVV.

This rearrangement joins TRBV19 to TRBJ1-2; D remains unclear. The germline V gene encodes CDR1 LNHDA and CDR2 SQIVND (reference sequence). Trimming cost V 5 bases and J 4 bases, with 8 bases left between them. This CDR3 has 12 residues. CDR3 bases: TGTGCCAGTAGTCAGGCCTCCTATGGCTACACCTTC. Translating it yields CASSQASYGYTF.